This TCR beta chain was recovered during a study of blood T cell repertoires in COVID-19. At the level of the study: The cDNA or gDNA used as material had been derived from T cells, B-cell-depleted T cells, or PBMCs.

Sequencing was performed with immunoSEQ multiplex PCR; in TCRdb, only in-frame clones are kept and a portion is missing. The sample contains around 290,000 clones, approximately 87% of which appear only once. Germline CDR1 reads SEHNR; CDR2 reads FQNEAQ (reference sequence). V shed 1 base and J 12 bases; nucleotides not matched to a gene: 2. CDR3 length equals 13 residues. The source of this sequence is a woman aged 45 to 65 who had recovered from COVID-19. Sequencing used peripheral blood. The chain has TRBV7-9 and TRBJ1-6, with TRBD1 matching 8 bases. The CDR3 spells CASSLEDREPLHF. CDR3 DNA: TGTGCCAGCAGCTTAGAGGACAGGGAACCCCTCCACTTT.